These T cell receptor beta chains were read from a single sample in a study of cytomegalovirus exposure and HLA in healthy donors. The assay was immunoSEQ multiplex PCR, and TCRdb's table has in-frame clones only and misses some. The repertoire includes about 200,000 clones, roughly three quarters of them detected once, and around 1.3% sits in the top ten. Source material: PBMCs. The source is a woman between 25 and 40 years old in good health and CMV-seronegative. The CDR3 runs from the conserved cysteine through the conserved F or W. A D gene is named only where the DNA matches it firmly. For some rows the clone size is stated as once, few or many, or as a class when expanded; others skip it.

j_call d_call clone_size v_call cdr3_aa cdr3_nt
TRBJ1-5 TRBD1 - TRBV5-1 CASSAGQDQPQHF TGCGCCAGCAGCGCGGGACAGGATCAGCCCCAGCATTTT
TRBJ2-7 - - TRBV14 CASSEWAGTYEQYF TGTGCCAGCAGCGAATGGGCGGGGACCTACGAGCAGTACTTC
TRBJ1-2 - - TRBV11-2 CASSLVVREGLYGYTF TGTGCCAGCAGCTTAGTTGTGAGGGAGGGACTCTATGGCTACACCTTC
TRBJ2-5 TRBD2 few TRBV29-1 CTSAPGGSETQYF TGCACCTCAGCTCCGGGGGGTTCGGAGACCCAGTACTTC
TRBJ1-2 - - TRBV30 CAWTPYSLFNYGYTF TGTGCCTGGACCCCCTACTCCCTCTTTAACTATGGCTACACCTTC
TRBJ1-1 - - TRBV11-1 CASSSAASQTPNTEAFF TGTGCCAGCAGCAGCGCGGCTTCTCAGACTCCGAACACTGAAGCTTTCTTT
TRBJ2-3 TRBD1 - TRBV27 CASSSGQGRSDTQYF TGTGCCAGCAGCTCGGGACAGGGAAGGTCAGATACGCAGTATTTT
TRBJ2-7 - few TRBV6-1 CASSEYSLEQYF TGTGCCAGCAGTGAATACAGCTTGGAGCAGTACTTC
TRBJ2-1 - - TRBV6-1 CASSEGGGGRNEQFF TGTGCCAGCAGTGAAGGCGGGGGCGGCCGCAATGAGCAGTTCTTC
TRBJ1-5 TRBD1 few TRBV18 CASSPGQGLNQPQHF TGTGCCAGCTCACCGGGACAGGGGCTAAATCAGCCCCAGCATTTT
TRBJ1-5 - - TRBV6-6 CASSPPGRVGQPQHF TGTGCCAGCAGTCCCCCGGGGAGGGTCGGGCAGCCCCAGCATTTT
TRBJ1-4 - - TRBV5-4 CASSLWSSQGKLFF TGTGCCAGCAGCTTGTGGTCCAGTCAGGGAAAACTGTTTTTT
TRBJ1-2 - - TRBV6-6 CASSYLARTGSSGYTF TGTGCCAGCAGTTACTTAGCCAGGACGGGGTCGTCGGGCTACACCTTC
TRBJ2-2 TRBD1 - TRBV12-5 CASGSAGQGNTGELFF TGTGCTAGTGGTTCAGCGGGACAGGGTAACACCGGGGAGCTGTTTTTT
TRBJ1-1 - - TRBV10-3 CACRGEGNTEAFF TGTGCATGCCGGGGGGAGGGGAACACTGAAGCTTTCTTT
TRBJ1-2 TRBD1 - TRBV2 CASSEQGAPVSGGYTF TGTGCCAGCAGTGAACAGGGGGCGCCGGTATCGGGTGGCTACACCTTC
TRBJ1-5 TRBD1 once TRBV6-5 CASSHDRGGGQPQHF TGTGCCAGCAGTCACGACAGGGGAGGGGGTCAGCCCCAGCATTTT
TRBJ2-1 TRBD2 - TRBV10-3 CAISQSGSFNEQFF TGTGCCATCAGTCAAAGCGGGAGTTTCAATGAGCAGTTCTTC
TRBJ2-3 - - TRBV7-7 CASSRGQPTDTQYF TGTGCCAGCAGTCGTGGACAGCCCACAGATACGCAGTATTTT
TRBJ2-1 TRBD2 - TRBV7-9 CASSPRTSGRSGEQFF TGTGCCAGCAGCCCCCGGACTAGCGGGAGGAGCGGTGAGCAGTTCTTC
TRBJ1-2 TRBD1 - TRBV2 CASSRTGDYGYTF TGTGCCAGCAGTCGGACAGGAGACTATGGCTACACCTTC
TRBJ1-5 - once TRBV18 CASSQREAQPQHF TGTGCCAGCTCACAGCGAGAGGCTCAGCCCCAGCATTTT
TRBJ1-5 TRBD1 - TRBV27 CASSTQGARQPQHF TGTGCCAGCAGTACGCAGGGGGCGCGACAGCCCCAGCATTTT
TRBJ2-2 TRBD2 - TRBV14 CASSHRAGVSTGELFF TGTGCCAGCAGCCATAGAGCGGGAGTGAGCACCGGGGAGCTGTTTTTT
TRBJ2-2 - - TRBV7-7 CASSPITGELFF TGTGCCAGCAGCCCCATTACCGGGGAGCTGTTTTTT
TRBJ2-7 - - TRBV9 CASSARWGDYEQYF TGTGCCAGCAGCGCCCGGTGGGGGGACTACGAGCAGTACTTC
TRBJ1-3 TRBD1 - TRBV7-2 CASSQPLDRNTIYF TGTGCCAGCAGCCAGCCCCTGGACAGGAACACCATATATTTT
TRBJ1-5 - - TRBV10-3 CAISRDTNQPQHF TGTGCCATCAGTCGGGACACCAATCAGCCCCAGCATTTT
TRBJ2-5 - few TRBV18 CASSPEETQYF TGTGCCAGCTCACCCGAAGAGACCCAGTACTTC
TRBJ1-1 - once TRBV6-5 CASSSFGAVNTEAFF TGTGCCAGCAGTTCCTTTGGTGCGGTGAACACTGAAGCTTTCTTT
TRBJ1-5 - - TRBV19 CASAQGYQPQHF TGTGCCAGCGCACAGGGTTATCAGCCCCAGCATTTT
TRBJ2-7 TRBD1 - TRBV4-1 CASSHTDRGSYEQYF TGCGCCAGCAGCCATACCGACAGGGGGTCCTACGAGCAGTACTTC